The rows below give T cell receptor beta chains drawn from one sample of a study of cytomegalovirus exposure and HLA in healthy donors. Profiling relied on immunoSEQ multiplex PCR, and the TCRdb table lists in-frame clones only, not all of them. This sample yields about 170,000 clones, of which around 76% are seen a single time; 2% to 2.5% belongs to the top ten. The sequencing sample was made of PBMCs. These TCRs come from a female donor in good health and CMV-seronegative. Both conserved end residues are part of each CDR3. Fields, in order: clone size, D gene, J gene, V gene, CDR3 protein, CDR3 DNA. D genes are given only for firm matches. Where a row states a size, it is once, few, many or the class of an expanded clone; other rows omit it.

. TRBD1 TRBJ2-7 TRBV7-8 CASSSRTGGASYEQYF TGTGCCAGCAGCTCCAGGACAGGGGGCGCTTCCTACGAGCAGTACTTC
. . TRBJ2-3 TRBV5-1 CASSARSSTDTQYF TGCGCCAGCAGCGCCAGATCTTCGACAGATACGCAGTATTTT
. TRBD1 TRBJ2-2 TRBV19 CASRVTGASGELFF TGTGCCAGTAGGGTCACAGGGGCCTCCGGGGAGCTGTTTTTT
. . TRBJ2-6 TRBV11-1 CASSLVTGANVLTF TGTGCCAGCAGCTTAGTCACTGGGGCCAACGTCCTGACTTTC
. TRBD1 TRBJ2-7 TRBV29-1 CSVEDRDRAYEQYF TGCAGCGTTGAAGATCGGGACAGGGCCTACGAGCAGTACTTC
. . TRBJ1-1 TRBV10-3 CAISDGLFAFF TGTGCCATCAGTGATGGACTCTTCGCTTTCTTT
. TRBD2 TRBJ2-1 TRBV7-2 CASSYAGVYNEQFF TGTGCCAGCAGCTACGCGGGGGTCTACAATGAGCAGTTCTTC
. TRBD2 TRBJ2-2 TRBV4-1 CASSQGIGTRNTGELFF TGCGCCAGCAGCCAAGGTATCGGGACTAGGAACACCGGGGAGCTGTTTTTT
. TRBD1 TRBJ1-1 TRBV10-3 CAISDRGMNTEAFF TGTGCCATCAGTGACAGGGGGATGAACACTGAAGCTTTCTTT
few TRBD1 TRBJ1-4 TRBV6-4 CASSFPNRLQGAMEKLFF TGTGCCAGCAGCTTCCCCAATCGTCTCCAGGGGGCAATGGAAAAACTGTTTTTT
. . TRBJ2-1 TRBV7-2 CASSPTRGNNEQFF TGTGCCAGCAGCCCCACCCGGGGGAACAATGAGCAGTTCTTC
. TRBD1 TRBJ2-1 TRBV10-3 CAISESIGTGQDNEQFF TGTGCCATCAGTGAGTCGATCGGGACAGGGCAAGACAATGAGCAGTTCTTC
. TRBD1 TRBJ1-1 TRBV18 CASSPGTVNEAFF TGTGCCAGCTCACCCGGGACAGTAAATGAAGCTTTCTTT
. . TRBJ2-2 TRBV7-9 CSSSSQGGGELFF TGTTCCAGCAGCTCACAGGGCGGCGGGGAGCTGTTTTTT
. TRBD1 TRBJ1-6 TRBV5-6 CASSLTGEASPLHF TGTGCCAGCAGCTTGACAGGGGAGGCTTCACCCCTCCACTTT
medium-sized . TRBJ2-3 TRBV25-1 CASTHREGADTQYF TGTGCCAGCACCCACAGGGAGGGGGCAGATACGCAGTATTTT
. TRBD2 TRBJ2-7 TRBV10-3 CAIRTSGNYEQYF TGTGCCATCCGGACTAGCGGGAACTACGAGCAGTACTTC
. TRBD2 TRBJ2-7 TRBV27 CASFEGGGRAYEQYF TGTGCCAGCTTCGAGGGGGGCGGGAGGGCCTACGAGCAGTACTTC
. TRBD2 TRBJ2-5 TRBV6-6 CASSYGTSGVETQYF TGTGCCAGCAGTTACGGGACTAGCGGGGTAGAGACCCAGTACTTC
. TRBD2 TRBJ2-7 TRBV6-5 CASSLSGREQYF TGTGCCAGCAGCCTTAGCGGGCGTGAGCAGTACTTC
. . TRBJ2-1 TRBV6-1 CASSEWTAEQFF TGTGCCAGCAGTGAATGGACTGCCGAGCAGTTCTTC
. . TRBJ2-7 TRBV9 CASSVAGGLGQYF TGTGCCAGCAGCGTTGCAGGGGGGTTGGGGCAGTACTTC
few . TRBJ1-1 TRBV30 CAWSVTGTEAFF TGTGCCTGGAGTGTGACTGGGACTGAAGCTTTCTTT
. . TRBJ1-4 TRBV2 CASSEAMPGGVNEKLFF TGTGCCAGCAGTGAAGCGATGCCGGGGGGGGTTAATGAAAAACTGTTTTTT
. TRBD1 TRBJ1-1 TRBV10-1 CASSSNSGQVPIKAFF TGCGCCAGCAGTTCTAACTCGGGACAGGTTCCTATAAAAGCTTTCTTT
. TRBD1 TRBJ1-1 TRBV14 CASSPPTGLNTEAFF TGTGCCAGCAGCCCACCGACAGGGTTGAACACTGAAGCTTTCTTT
. TRBD2 TRBJ2-5 TRBV5-6 CASSLGLAGGQETQYF TGTGCCAGCAGCTTGGGTCTAGCGGGGGGGCAAGAGACCCAGTACTTC
. . TRBJ1-6 TRBV6-5 CASSYYRQDSPLHF TGTGCCAGCAGTTACTACCGACAGGATTCACCCCTCCACTTT
. . TRBJ1-4 TRBV25-1 CASSEYRGVDEKLFF TGTGCCAGCAGTGAATATCGGGGGGTGGATGAAAAACTGTTTTTT
. TRBD2 TRBJ2-1 TRBV27 CASSLFPSGPLFSYNEQFF TGTGCCAGCAGTTTGTTCCCTAGCGGACCTTTGTTTTCCTACAATGAGCAGTTCTTC
. TRBD2 TRBJ2-1 TRBV19 CASSPAGGEPFF TGTGCCAGTAGCCCCGCCGGGGGGGAGCCGTTCTTC
. . TRBJ2-7 TRBV5-1 CASSLGGVSYEQYF TGCGCCAGCAGCTTGGGCGGGGTCTCCTACGAGCAGTACTTC
. . TRBJ2-6 TRBV5-4 CASSQDQGTGANVLTF TGTGCCAGCAGCCAAGATCAGGGGACTGGGGCCAACGTCCTGACTTTC
. . TRBJ2-3 TRBV28 CASRLQSTDTQYF TGTGCCAGCAGGTTACAGAGCACAGATACGCAGTATTTT
once TRBD1 TRBJ1-6 TRBV30 CAWTFRTGGSNSPLHF TGTGCCTGGACTTTTAGGACAGGGGGCTCTAATTCACCCCTCCACTTT
once TRBD1 TRBJ1-4 TRBV5-1 CASSIRQGAGNEKLFF TGCGCCAGCAGCATACGACAGGGGGCGGGTAATGAAAAACTGTTTTTT
. TRBD1 TRBJ1-2 TRBV9 CASSSGTVPYGYTF TGTGCCAGCAGCTCCGGGACAGTCCCCTATGGCTACACCTTC
. . TRBJ1-2 TRBV10-3 CAINPAGYGYTF TGTGCCATCAATCCCGCCGGCTATGGCTACACCTTC
. . TRBJ2-1 TRBV4-1 CASSQDRESNEQFF TGCGCCAGCAGCCAAGATCGGGAGTCAAATGAGCAGTTCTTC
few TRBD2 TRBJ2-5 TRBV7-9 CASSLGTSGRFQETQYF TGTGCCAGCAGCTTAGGGACTAGCGGGAGGTTCCAAGAGACCCAGTACTTC
. TRBD1 TRBJ2-7 TRBV5-1 CASSLLGGQGPEQYF TGCGCCAGCAGCTTGTTGGGTGGACAGGGGCCCGAGCAGTACTTC
. . TRBJ1-1 TRBV5-1 CASSPGGHGTEAFF TGCGCCAGCAGCCCGGGGGGGCACGGCACTGAAGCTTTCTTT
. TRBD1 TRBJ1-2 TRBV6-5 CASGGTGGSYGYTF TGTGCCAGTGGCGGGACAGGGGGCTCTTATGGCTACACCTTC
. TRBD1 TRBJ1-2 TRBV9 CASSVEGAPGYGYTF TGTGCCAGCAGCGTAGAGGGGGCCCCTGGCTATGGCTACACCTTC
. . TRBJ1-5 TRBV6-5 CASSYRGGGQPQHF TGTGCCAGCAGTTACCGCGGGGGAGGGCAGCCCCAGCATTTT
few . TRBJ2-1 TRBV7-8 CASSSLAESSYNEQFF TGTGCCAGCAGCTCCCTAGCCGAGAGCTCCTACAATGAGCAGTTCTTC
. TRBD1 TRBJ1-3 TRBV7-2 CASSQDRVIGNTIYF TGTGCCAGCAGCCAAGACAGGGTGATCGGAAACACCATATATTTT
. TRBD1 TRBJ1-2 TRBV7-2 CASSLRAGRGLGYGYTF TGTGCCAGCAGCTTACGGGCGGGCAGGGGGCTAGGGTACGGCTACACCTTC
. TRBD1 TRBJ2-2 TRBV6-1 CASSGTGGPAGELFF TGTGCCAGCTCTGGGACAGGGGGTCCCGCCGGGGAGCTGTTTTTT
. . TRBJ1-1 TRBV28 CASSLWGSRTEAFF TGTGCCAGCAGTTTATGGGGGAGTCGCACTGAAGCTTTCTTT
. . TRBJ2-1 TRBV6-1 CASSDRDFDNEQFF TGTGCCAGCAGTGACCGGGACTTTGACAATGAGCAGTTCTTC
. TRBD1 TRBJ1-5 TRBV2 CASSEDRTGAYDSNQPQHF TGTGCCAGCAGTGAAGATCGGACAGGGGCCTATGATAGCAATCAGCCCCAGCATTTT
. . TRBJ2-7 TRBV6-1 CASRVQGYYEQYF TGTGCCAGCAGAGTACAGGGTTACTACGAGCAGTACTTC
. . TRBJ2-1 TRBV5-5 CASSLARLNEQFF TGTGCCAGCAGCTTGGCCAGACTCAATGAGCAGTTCTTC
. . TRBJ1-2 TRBV19 CASTSGQGYGYTF .